This T cell receptor beta chain was retrieved from a study of beta chain features in type 1 diabetes. Notes on the study in general: All four CD4+ subsets of Type 1 diabetes patients contained TCRB CDR3s that were moderately but significantly shorter.

This clone was seen a handful of times. Its cognate antigen is unknown. The investigators reverse transcribed all of the isolated RNA, so they sequenced expressed TCRB transcripts. The repertoire was sequenced with immunoSEQ multiplex PCR; TCRdb's copy has only in-frame clones and lacks some. The sample holds a few hundred thousand clones, approximately 16% seen once. Trimming at V came to 3 bases and at J to 7 bases, leaving 11 bases not matched to a gene. Germline-derived CDR1 and CDR2 are MDHEN and SYDVKM. This CDR3 is built from 16 residues. Each sorted population was over 98% pure. The J gene is TRBJ2-1, the V gene TRBV28, with TRBD2 matching 8 bases. This clonotype was sampled from a woman aged 18-29 years in good health. Source material: naive CD4+ T cells from blood. The chain's CDR3 is CASSFSASGSSNEQFF. The CDR3, as DNA: TGTGCCAGCAGTTTTAGCGCGAGCGGGAGTTCGAATGAGCAGTTCTTC.